The 27 T cell receptor beta chains in this list originate from one sample, sequenced in a study of T cell clonality in common variable immunodeficiency (dated by TCRdb to the mid-2010s). Receptor amplification or capture employed the immunoSEQ multiplex PCR assay. This immuneACCESS table, as held by TCRdb, lists in-frame sequences with V and J called but not all clones. Of the missing ones, under half trace to an unresolved V gene in checked studies; the others have no known cause. The table for this sample lists 30,000 to 40,000 clones, none of them counted only once. Of the sample, 3.5% to 4.5% is held by the ten largest clones. Specimen: peripheral blood mononuclear cells. All receptors derive from a person aged 18-70 years in good health.

This clone was recorded a few times. The missing CDR3 end, 3 residues past where the read stops, is filled in from the germline J gene. The chain joins TRBV18 to TRBJ1-2, with a weak D call TRBD1 (5 bases). Germline V CDR1 and CDR2: KGHSH, LQKENI. The CDR3 has 16 amino acids. V lost 3 bases, J lost 0 bases, and 14 bases lay in between. The CDR3: CASSPRDRVTNYGYTF. The covered CDR3 bases are TGTGCCAGCTCACCCCGAGACAGAGTTACTAACTATGGC. The full variable domain, rest sourced from reference TRBV18 and TRBJ1-2, is NAGVMQNPRHLVRRRGQEARLRCSPMKGHSHVYWYRQLPEEGLKFMVYLQKENIIDESGMPKERFSAEFPKEGPSILRIQQVVRGDSAAYFCASSPRDRVTNYGYTFGSGTRLTVV.

This clone appeared many times. The read ends 3 residues early relative to the CDR3; the germline J gene fills the gap. The V call is TRBV20-1, the J call TRBJ2-7; D gene ambiguous. CDR3 size: 14 residues. V lost 5 bases and J 1 base, leaving 15 bases between the germline ends. The germline V gene encodes CDR1 DFQATT and CDR2 SNEGSKA (reference sequence). CDR3 DNA, as far as it was read: TGCAGTGCTCTAACAAAGGGTGAATCCTACGAG. It is translated as CSALTKGESYE. The CDR3 reads in full as CSALTKGESYEQYF.

Ten or more counts support this clone. The read is 3 residues too short to cover the CDR3 end, so that end is filled in from the germline J gene. The chain is built from TRBV5-1 and TRBJ1-1; D not resolved. Per the germline V gene, CDR1 is SGHRS and CDR2 is YFSETQ. V shed 4 bases and J shed 2 bases, with 6 bases lying between them. The CDR3 runs to 12 residues. The CDR3: CASSLTNTEAFF. CDR3 DNA (partial): TGCGCCAGCAGCCTGACTAACACTGAA.

The table lists this clone with many counts. The read halts 3 residues ahead of the CDR3 end, with the missing end drawn from the germline J gene. V is TRBV27 and J is TRBJ2-1, with TRBD1 identical over 8 bases. The V gene end was trimmed by 6 bases and the J gene end by 6 bases; junction bases not matched to a gene: 7. The germline V gene has CDR1 MNHEY and CDR2 SMNVEV (reference sequence). The CDR3 has 14 residues. The CDR3 reads CASSLDRASNEQFF. The DNA read from the CDR3 is TGTGCCAGCAGCCTGGACAGGGCCTCCAATGAG.

With regard to this clone: Read data end 3 residues before the CDR3 end; the end is taken from the germline J gene. The chain combines TRBV7-9 with TRBJ2-5, with D possibly TRBD2 on 6 matching bases. Per germline, CDR1 SEHNR and CDR2 FQNEAQ (reference sequence). V lost 3 bases and J lost 3, with 14 bases in between. This CDR3 contains 15 residues. Incomplete CDR3 DNA: TGTGCCAGCAGCTTCACGGGACTCCAGAAAGAGACC. Translation: CASSFTGLQKET. In full, the CDR3 reads CASSFTGLQKETQYF.

Ten or more counts support this clone. From the germline J gene comes the end of the CDR3, since the read stops 3 residues before it. V gene TRBV24-1 combines with J gene TRBJ2-2; D is perhaps TRBD2 (6 bases). Germline-derived CDR1 and CDR2 are KGHDR and SFDVKD. The CDR3 spans 16 residues. V gave up 3 bases and J gave up 6 bases, with 16 bases separating them. The sequenced CDR3 bases are TGTGCCACCAGTGATGGGGGACTTGGAGCGTCCGGGGAG. It yields the protein CATSDGGLGASGE. Given in full, the CDR3 is CATSDGGLGASGELFF.

This clone appeared many times. The sequence runs out 3 residues before the end of the CDR3; the remainder is reconstructed from the germline J gene. This rearrangement joins TRBV7-8 to TRBJ1-4; 7 nucleotides match TRBD1. V was pared by 2 bases and J by 0 bases, with 9 bases of the junction left unmatched. The CDR3 contains 18 residues. CDR1 SGHVS and CDR2 FQNEAQ come from the germline V gene. Incomplete CDR3 DNA: TGTGCCAGCAGCTTACAAACGGGGACAGCTGCAACTAATGAAAAA. Residues: CASSLQTGTAATNEK. The full CDR3 is CASSLQTGTAATNEKLFF.

This clone was observed a handful of times. The CDR3 is CSVALRLAGVEQYF. The part of the CDR3 DNA that was read is TGCAGCGTTGCCTTAAGGCTAGCGGGAGTCGAG. The rearrangement joins TRBV29-1 to TRBJ2-7, with TRBD2 matching 10 bases. Coverage ceases 3 residues before the CDR3 finishes, and the germline J gene fills in the end. From germline, CDR1 is SQVTM and CDR2 ANQGSEA. This CDR3 contains 14 residues. V lost 4 bases and J lost 6; bases outside the gene matches: 9.

Notes on this clone: Read coverage stops 3 residues before the CDR3 terminus; the germline J gene supplies the remainder. The rearrangement uses TRBV18 and TRBJ1-1; D is undetermined. In germline, CDR1 is KGHSH, CDR2 LQKENI. The CDR3 is 15 residues long. V was cut by 6 bases and J by 3 bases, with 17 bases left in between. CDR3 sequence reads: CASSPDGDGYTEAFF. Incomplete CDR3 DNA: TGTGCCAGCTCCCCGGACGGGGATGGGTACACTGAA.

This clone was picked up many times. The CDR3 end lies 3 residues beyond the end of the read and is filled in from the germline J gene. J is TRBJ2-6 and V is TRBV5-1, with 9 nucleotides matching TRBD1. Looked up from germline, CDR1 is SGHRS and CDR2 is YFSETQ. The length of the CDR3 is 16 residues. V gave up 3 bases and J gave up 1 base; unmatched junction bases: 2. The sequenced part of the CDR3 DNA is TGCGCCAGCAGCTCGACAGGGGGGTCTGGGGCCAACGTC. Protein product: CASSSTGGSGANV. The whole CDR3 region reads CASSSTGGSGANVLTF.

This clone showed up many times. CDR3 sequence reads: CATSDSGTGGKSDEKLFF. The CDR3 bases that were read are TGTGCCACCAGTGACTCTGGGACAGGGGGCAAGAGTGATGAAAAA. The chain couples TRBV24-1 to TRBJ1-4; 12 nucleotides agree with TRBD1. The read is 3 residues too short to cover the CDR3 end, so that end is filled in from the germline J gene. The germline gives CDR1 KGHDR, CDR2 SFDVKD. With V trimmed by 4 bases and J by 6 bases, 11 bases remained unmatched. The CDR3 length is 18 residues.

This clone was seen repeatedly, ten times or more. The read comes to an end 3 residues before the CDR3 does, leaving the germline J gene to fill in the end. The chain recombines TRBV5-1 with TRBJ2-7; a weak D match, TRBD2 (6 bases). The CDR3 is made up of 13 amino acids. Germline V gene sequence: CDR1 SGHRS, CDR2 YFSETQ. The V end lost 2 bases, the J end lost 1 base, and 7 bases lay between the germline ends. CDR3: CASSFGGSYEQYF. The covered CDR3 bases are TGCGCCAGCAGCTTCGGGGGTTCCTACGAG.

Many counts were recorded for this clone. The read halts 3 residues ahead of the CDR3 end, with the missing end drawn from the germline J gene. Other nucleotide sequences in the sample specify the same CDR3. The chain is built from TRBV20-1 and TRBJ1-2, with a weak D call TRBD1 (6 bases). This CDR3 region has 12 residues. Germline values: CDR1 DFQATT, CDR2 SNEGSKA (reference sequence). Trimming took off 3 bases at V and 4 bases at J, with 9 bases between the two ends. The CDR3 loop reads CSASPGAYGYTF. CDR3 DNA, as far as it was read: TGCAGTGCTAGTCCAGGGGCCTATGGC.

As for this clone: The CDR3 end is not reached by the read, which stops 3 residues before it; the germline J gene fills it in. This sequence joins TRBV20-1 and TRBJ2-7; D possibly corresponds to TRBD1 (5 bases). Germline lookup yields CDR1 DFQATT and CDR2 SNEGSKA (reference sequence). V dropped 1 base and J dropped 2 bases, with 9 bases sitting between them. The CDR3 loop spans 13 amino acids. The CDR3 is CSARGQGTYEQYF. CDR3 DNA, as far as it was read: TGCAGTGCTAGAGGGCAGGGCACCTACGAG.

This clone was seen many times. The read terminates 3 residues ahead of where the CDR3 ends, so the germline J gene completes it. The rearrangement joins TRBV5-1 to TRBJ2-2, with a tentative D call TRBD1 (5 bases). This CDR3 spans 16 amino acids. Trimming left V 0 bases short and J 6 bases short, with 15 bases between. Germline CDR1 SGHRS, CDR2 YFSETQ. The DNA read from the CDR3 is TGCGCCAGCAGCTTGGCCGGACACACCAACCCCGGGGAG. Translation: CASSLAGHTNPGE. The full CDR3 reads CASSLAGHTNPGELFF.

This clone came up many times. The read ends 3 residues shy of where the CDR3 ends; the end is completed using the germline J gene. The chain uses TRBV2 and TRBJ1-1, with D tentatively TRBD1 (5 bases). Trimming took off 5 bases at V and 4 bases at J, with 14 bases between the two ends. The CDR3 has 14 residues. Germline loops: CDR1 SNHLY, CDR2 FYNNEI. The covered CDR3 bases are TGTGCCAGCAGTCGACCCGGGGGTGGCACTGAA. Translation: CASSRPGGGTE. The CDR3 reads in full as CASSRPGGGTEAFF.

This clone was counted a few times. The read terminates 3 residues ahead of where the CDR3 ends, so the germline J gene completes it. The chain carries TRBV5-1 and TRBJ1-2, with TRBD1 as a possible D gene (5 bases). Germline V CDR1 and CDR2: SGHRS, YFSETQ. This CDR3 region has 15 residues. Here the CDR3 reads CASSWTTPSSYDYTF. The sequenced part of the CDR3 DNA is TGCGCCAGCAGCTGGACAACCCCGAGCTCCTACGAC. The whole variable domain, filled in from reference TRBV5-1 and TRBJ1-2, reads KAGVTQTPRYLIKTRGQQVTLSCSPISGHRSVSWYQQTPGQGLQFLFEYFSETQRNKGNFPGRFSGRQFSNSRSEMNVSTLELGDSALYLCASSWTTPSSYDYTFGSGTRLTVV.

This clone appeared many times. The identical CDR3 is also encoded by other nucleotide sequences in the sample. The sequenced CDR3 bases are TGCGCCAGCAGCTCGGGACAGGGGGCCGGAAACACC. It codes for CASSSGQGAGNT. The complete CDR3 protein is CASSSGQGAGNTIYF. This rearrangement joins TRBV5-1 to TRBJ1-3, with 12 nucleotides matching TRBD1. The CDR3 is cut off 3 residues early in the read; its end comes from the germline J gene. Losses at the gene ends were 3 bases for V and 4 bases for J; bases not matched to a gene: 2. The germline gives CDR1 SGHRS, CDR2 YFSETQ. The CDR3 loop spans 15 amino acids.

This clone was recorded many times. The read terminates 3 residues before the CDR3 end, so the remaining end is supplied by the germline J gene. This sequence joins TRBV19 and TRBJ2-7, with D possibly matching TRBD2 (6 bases). V shed 7 bases and J shed 0 bases, with 16 bases lying between them. From germline, CDR1 is LNHDA and CDR2 SQIVND (reference sequence). The CDR3 sequence is 15 residues long. CDR3 DNA, as far as it was read: TGTGCCAGTAAGAACATCGGGGGATCCTCCTACGAG. Its translation is CASKNIGGSSYE. The entire CDR3 sequence reads CASKNIGGSSYEQYF.

This clone has ten or more counts. The read terminates 3 residues before the CDR3 end, so the remaining end is supplied by the germline J gene. The V and J genes are TRBV20-1 and TRBJ1-1, with TRBD1 matching over 7 bases. Looked up from germline, CDR1 is DFQATT and CDR2 is SNEGSKA (reference sequence). The CDR3 contains 15 residues. The ends lost 4 bases at V and 1 base at J; junction bases unmatched: 9. The sequenced CDR3 bases are TGCAGTGCTAAAAGGGACAGTGGAGGGAACACTGAA. It translates to CSAKRDSGGNTE. The CDR3 as a whole reads CSAKRDSGGNTEAFF.

This clone was detected only a few times. The read halts 3 residues ahead of the CDR3 end, with the missing end drawn from the germline J gene. V usage is TRBV11-2 and J usage is TRBJ2-7, with D possibly TRBD1 on 5 matching bases. The CDR3 sequence is 12 residues long. The V end lost 5 bases, the J end lost 3 bases, and 8 bases lay between the germline ends. Germline V CDR1 and CDR2: SGHAT, FQNNGV. Partial CDR3 DNA: TGTGCCAGCAGCATCCAGGGCTACGAG. Translating it yields CASSIQGYE. The CDR3, in full, reads CASSIQGYEQYF.

This clone was seen many times. The CDR3 goes on 3 residues after the read ends, and that part is filled in from the germline J gene. The chain carries TRBV6-1 and TRBJ2-3; no definite D call. The V and J ends lost 4 bases and 3 bases respectively, with 8 bases between them. The CDR3 contains 13 residues. Looked up from germline, CDR1 is MNHNS and CDR2 is SASEGT. The covered CDR3 bases are TGTGCCAGCAGTGGGCATACGACAGATACG. It encodes CASSGHTTDT. The entire CDR3 is CASSGHTTDTQYF.

This clone came up a few times. The CDR3 extends 3 residues past the end of the read, so its final part is completed from the germline J gene. V usage is TRBV20-1 and J usage is TRBJ2-7; 8 bases are shared with TRBD2. The CDR3 contains 16 residues. Losses at the gene ends were 0 bases for V and 1 base for J; bases not matched to a gene: 8. The germline V gene has CDR1 DFQATT and CDR2 SNEGSKA (reference sequence). CDR3 residues: CSARDTGLAVSYEQYF. The CDR3 bases that were read are TGCAGTGCTAGAGATACCGGACTAGCAGTTTCCTACGAG.

This clone was found many times. Coverage ceases 3 residues before the CDR3 finishes, and the germline J gene fills in the end. The rearrangement joins TRBV13 to TRBJ2-1; 8 positions match TRBD2. The CDR3 consists of 16 residues. The V gene end was trimmed by 5 bases and the J gene end by 2 bases; junction bases not matched to a gene: 8. The germline V gene encodes CDR1 PRHDT and CDR2 FYEKMQ (reference sequence). The CDR3 loop is CASSPGGGETYNEQFF. The CDR3 DNA, read in part, is TGTGCCAGCAGCCCGGGGGGGGGAGAAACCTACAATGAG.

This clone occurred many times. The read terminates 3 residues before the CDR3 end, so the remaining end is supplied by the germline J gene. The V and J genes are TRBV12-5 and TRBJ2-6, with TRBD1 matching 8 bases. Per the germline V gene, CDR1 is LGHNT and CDR2 is FRNRAP. The V gene end was trimmed by 1 base and the J gene end by 0 bases; junction bases not matched to a gene: 5. The CDR3 covers 18 residues. The sequenced part of the CDR3 DNA is TGTGCTAGTGGTTTGGGCCGGACAGGGCTCTCTGGGGCCAACGTC. Residues: CASGLGRTGLSGANV. In full, the CDR3 reads CASGLGRTGLSGANVLTF.

This clone was recorded a few times. The CDR3 is cut off 3 residues early in the read; its end comes from the germline J gene. This chain links TRBV7-9 with TRBJ2-3; D possibly corresponds to TRBD1 (6 bases). There are 13 residues in the CDR3. Per the germline V gene, CDR1 is SEHNR and CDR2 is FQNEAQ (reference sequence). Incomplete CDR3 DNA: TGTGCCAGCACAGGGGATCTAAGTGAGACG. It codes for CASTGDLSET. The whole CDR3 protein is CASTGDLSETQYF.

Points on this clone: The read halts 3 residues ahead of the CDR3 end, with the missing end drawn from the germline J gene. The V gene is TRBV18, the J gene TRBJ2-2, with 11 bases that match TRBD1. CDR3 length: 16 amino acids. Germline V gene data show CDR1 as KGHSH and CDR2 as LQKENI. CDR3 sequence reads: CASSRVPGQGGEKLFF. CDR3 bases read: TGTGCCAGCTCACGCGTACCGGGACAGGGGGGCGAAAAG.